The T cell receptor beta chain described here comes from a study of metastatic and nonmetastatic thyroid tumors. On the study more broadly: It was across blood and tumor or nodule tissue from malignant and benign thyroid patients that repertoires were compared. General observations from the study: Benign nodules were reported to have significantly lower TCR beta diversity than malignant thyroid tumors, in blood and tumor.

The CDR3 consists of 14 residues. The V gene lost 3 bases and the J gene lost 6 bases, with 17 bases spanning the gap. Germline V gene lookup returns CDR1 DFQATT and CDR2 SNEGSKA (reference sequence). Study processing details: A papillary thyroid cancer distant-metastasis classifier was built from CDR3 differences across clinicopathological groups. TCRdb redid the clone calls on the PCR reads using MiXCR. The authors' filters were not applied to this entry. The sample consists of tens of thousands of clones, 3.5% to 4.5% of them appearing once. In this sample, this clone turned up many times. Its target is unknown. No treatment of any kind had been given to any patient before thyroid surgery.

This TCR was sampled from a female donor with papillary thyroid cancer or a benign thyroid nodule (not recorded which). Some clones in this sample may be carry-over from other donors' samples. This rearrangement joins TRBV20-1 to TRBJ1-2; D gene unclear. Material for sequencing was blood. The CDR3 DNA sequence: TGCAGTGCTAGTTGGCCACTTAAGGTCGATGGCTACACCTTC. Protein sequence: CSASWPLKVDGYTF.